The entry that follows covers one T cell receptor (beta chain) sequence. The sample is drawn from a study of PD-L1 blockade in urothelial cancer. Germline V gene lookup returns CDR1 SGDLS and CDR2 YYNGEE. The ends lost 2 bases at V and 5 bases at J; junction bases unmatched: 8. The CDR3 spans 16 residues. Repertoires were generated with immunoSEQ multiplex PCR, while TCRdb's copy carries only in-frame clones and drops some. The sample holds roughly 130,000 clones; about 81% are singletons and the top ten take 2.5% to 3.5%. Time point: pretreatment peripheral blood. V usage is TRBV9 and J usage is TRBJ2-1, with 9 positions matching TRBD1. This specimen was PBMCs, taken around atezolizumab (anti-PD-L1) treatment. The sequence was obtained from a man aged 45-60 years with urothelial cancer. The CDR3 region is CASSVVPRQGDNEQFF. The CDR3 coding sequence is TGTGCCAGCAGCGTCGTTCCCAGACAGGGGGACAATGAGCAGTTCTTC.